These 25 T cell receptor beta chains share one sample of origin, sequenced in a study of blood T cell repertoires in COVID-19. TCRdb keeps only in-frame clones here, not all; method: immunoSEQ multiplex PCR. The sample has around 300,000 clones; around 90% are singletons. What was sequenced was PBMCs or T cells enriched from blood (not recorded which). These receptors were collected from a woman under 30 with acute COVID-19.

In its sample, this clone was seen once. The chain's CDR3 is CASSVGQGYTF. CDR3 coding DNA: TGTGCCAGCAGTGTCGGACAAGGCTACACCTTC. The chain employs TRBV2 and TRBJ1-2; possibly TRBD1 for D (5 bases). This CDR3 is built from 11 residues. Per the germline V gene, CDR1 is SNHLY and CDR2 is FYNNEI. V lost 4 bases and J 8 bases, leaving 8 bases between the germline ends.

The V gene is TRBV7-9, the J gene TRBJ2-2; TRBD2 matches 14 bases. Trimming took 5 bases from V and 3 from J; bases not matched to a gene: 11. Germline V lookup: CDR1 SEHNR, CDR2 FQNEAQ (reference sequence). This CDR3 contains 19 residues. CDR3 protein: CASSPPTGLAGADTGELFF. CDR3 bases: TGTGCCAGCAGCCCCCCCACGGGACTAGCGGGAGCGGACACCGGGGAGCTGTTTTTT.

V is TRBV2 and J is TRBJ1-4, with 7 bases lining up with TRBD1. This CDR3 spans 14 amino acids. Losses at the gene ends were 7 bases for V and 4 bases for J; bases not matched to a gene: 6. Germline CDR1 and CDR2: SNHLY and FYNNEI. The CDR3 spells CASTSRGNNEKLFF. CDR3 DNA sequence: TGTGCCAGCACCTCCAGGGGGAATAATGAAAAACTGTTTTTT.

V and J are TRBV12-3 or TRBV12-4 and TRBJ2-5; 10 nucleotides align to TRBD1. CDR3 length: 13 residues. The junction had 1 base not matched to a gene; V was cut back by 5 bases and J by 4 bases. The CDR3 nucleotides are TGTGCCAGCAGTCGGACAGGGGGAGAGACCCAGTACTTC. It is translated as CASSRTGGETQYF.

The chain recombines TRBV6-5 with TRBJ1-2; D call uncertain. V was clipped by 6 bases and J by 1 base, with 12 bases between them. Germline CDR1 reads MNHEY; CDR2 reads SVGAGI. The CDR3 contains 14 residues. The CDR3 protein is CASREGIGNYGYTF. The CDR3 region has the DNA TGTGCCAGCAGAGAGGGAATAGGTAACTATGGCTACACCTTC.

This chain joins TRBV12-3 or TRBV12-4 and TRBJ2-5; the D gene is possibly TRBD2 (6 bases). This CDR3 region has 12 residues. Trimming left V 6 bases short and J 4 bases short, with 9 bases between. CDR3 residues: CASSLLAETQYF. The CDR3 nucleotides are TGTGCCAGCAGCCTACTAGCAGAGACCCAGTACTTC.

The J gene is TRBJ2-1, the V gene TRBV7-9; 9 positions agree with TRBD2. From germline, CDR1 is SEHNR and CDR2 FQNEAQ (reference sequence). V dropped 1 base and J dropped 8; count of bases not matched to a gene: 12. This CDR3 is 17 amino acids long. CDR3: CASSLEQGLAGFDEQFF. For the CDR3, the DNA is TGTGCCAGCAGCTTAGAACAGGGGCTAGCGGGATTCGATGAGCAGTTCTTC. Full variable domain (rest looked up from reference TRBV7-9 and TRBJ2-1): DTGVSQNPRHKITKRGQNVTFRCDPISEHNRLYWYRQTLGQGPEFLTYFQNEAQLEKSRLLSDRFSAERPKGSFSTLEIQRTEQGDSAMYLCASSLEQGLAGFDEQFFGPGTRLTVL.

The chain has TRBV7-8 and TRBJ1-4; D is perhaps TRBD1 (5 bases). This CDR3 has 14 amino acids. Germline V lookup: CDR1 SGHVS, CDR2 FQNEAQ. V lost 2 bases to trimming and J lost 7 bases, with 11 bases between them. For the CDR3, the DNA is TGTGCCAGCAGCTTATACGGGGGGGGTGAAAAACTGTTTTTT. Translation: CASSLYGGGEKLFF.

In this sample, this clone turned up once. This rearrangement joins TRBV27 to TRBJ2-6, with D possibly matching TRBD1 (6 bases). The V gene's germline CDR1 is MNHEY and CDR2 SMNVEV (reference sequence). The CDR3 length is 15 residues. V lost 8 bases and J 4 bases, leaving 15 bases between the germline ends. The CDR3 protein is CASSYEGVGANVLTF. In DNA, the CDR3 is TGTGCCAGCTCTTATGAGGGGGTAGGGGCCAACGTCCTGACTTTC.

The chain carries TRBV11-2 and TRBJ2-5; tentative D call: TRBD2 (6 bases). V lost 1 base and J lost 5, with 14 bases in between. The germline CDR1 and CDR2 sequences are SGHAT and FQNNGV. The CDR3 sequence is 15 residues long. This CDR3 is CASSLGTTRGETQYF. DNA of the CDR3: TGTGCCAGCAGCTTAGGGACTACCCGGGGGGAGACCCAGTACTTC.

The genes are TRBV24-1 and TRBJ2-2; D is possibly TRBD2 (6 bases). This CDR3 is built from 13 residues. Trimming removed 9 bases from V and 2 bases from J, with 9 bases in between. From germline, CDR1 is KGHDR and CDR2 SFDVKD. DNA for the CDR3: TGTGCCACCGGGGACTTAAACACCGGGGAGCTGTTTTTT. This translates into CATGDLNTGELFF.

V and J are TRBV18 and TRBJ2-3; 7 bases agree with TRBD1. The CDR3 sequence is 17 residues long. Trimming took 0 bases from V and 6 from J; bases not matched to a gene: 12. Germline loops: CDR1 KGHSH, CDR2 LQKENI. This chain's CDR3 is CASSPPQTGVRGDTQYF. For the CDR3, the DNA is TGTGCCAGCTCACCACCCCAAACAGGGGTCCGTGGGGATACGCAGTATTTT. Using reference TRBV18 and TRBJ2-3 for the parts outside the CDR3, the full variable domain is NAGVMQNPRHLVRRRGQEARLRCSPMKGHSHVYWYRQLPEEGLKFMVYLQKENIIDESGMPKERFSAEFPKEGPSILRIQQVVRGDSAAYFCASSPPQTGVRGDTQYFGPGTRLTVL.

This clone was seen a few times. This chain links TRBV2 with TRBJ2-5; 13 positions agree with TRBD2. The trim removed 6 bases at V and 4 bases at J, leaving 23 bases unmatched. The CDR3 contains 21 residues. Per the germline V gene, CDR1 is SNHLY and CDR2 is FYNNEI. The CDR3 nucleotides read TGTGCCAGCAGCACCCCAAGGTTAGGTGGGACTAGCGGGATATACTCAGAGACCCAGTACTTC. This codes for CASSTPRLGGTSGIYSETQYF.

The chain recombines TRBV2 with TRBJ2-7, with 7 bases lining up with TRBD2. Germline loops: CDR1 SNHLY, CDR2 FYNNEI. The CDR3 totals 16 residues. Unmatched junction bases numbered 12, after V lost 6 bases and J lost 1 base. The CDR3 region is CASRGGDWKGSYEQYF. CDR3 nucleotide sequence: TGTGCCAGCAGGGGGGGGGACTGGAAAGGATCCTACGAGCAGTACTTC.

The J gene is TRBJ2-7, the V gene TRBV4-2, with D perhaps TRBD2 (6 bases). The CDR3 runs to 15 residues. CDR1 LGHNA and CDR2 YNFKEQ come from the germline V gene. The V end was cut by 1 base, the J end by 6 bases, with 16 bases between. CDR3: CASSQVGGGFGEQYF. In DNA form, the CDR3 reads TGTGCCAGCAGCCAAGTCGGGGGAGGCTTCGGCGAGCAGTACTTC.

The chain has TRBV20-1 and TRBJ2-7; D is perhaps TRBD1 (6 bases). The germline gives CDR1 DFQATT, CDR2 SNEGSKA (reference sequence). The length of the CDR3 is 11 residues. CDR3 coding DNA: TGCAGCGGACAGACCATCTACGAGCAGTACTTC. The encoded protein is CSGQTIYEQYF.

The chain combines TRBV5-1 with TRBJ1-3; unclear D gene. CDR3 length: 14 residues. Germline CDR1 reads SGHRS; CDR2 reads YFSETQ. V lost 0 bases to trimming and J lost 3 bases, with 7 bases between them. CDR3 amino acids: CASSLAGFGNTIYF. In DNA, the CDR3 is TGCGCCAGCAGCTTGGCGGGGTTTGGAAACACCATATATTTT.

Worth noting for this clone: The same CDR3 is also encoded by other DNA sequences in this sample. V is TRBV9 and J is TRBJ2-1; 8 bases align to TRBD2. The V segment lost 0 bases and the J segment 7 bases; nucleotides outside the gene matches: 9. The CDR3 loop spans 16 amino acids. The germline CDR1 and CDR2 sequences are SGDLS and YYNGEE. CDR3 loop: CASSVVGLAGLNEQFF. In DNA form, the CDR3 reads TGTGCCAGCAGCGTAGTAGGGCTAGCGGGTCTGAATGAGCAGTTCTTC.

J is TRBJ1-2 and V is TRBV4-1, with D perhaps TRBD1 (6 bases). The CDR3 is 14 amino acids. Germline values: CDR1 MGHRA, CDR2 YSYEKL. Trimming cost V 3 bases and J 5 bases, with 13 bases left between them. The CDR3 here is CASSHLGTTYGYTF. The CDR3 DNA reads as TGCGCCAGCAGCCATCTGGGGACAACTTATGGCTACACCTTC.

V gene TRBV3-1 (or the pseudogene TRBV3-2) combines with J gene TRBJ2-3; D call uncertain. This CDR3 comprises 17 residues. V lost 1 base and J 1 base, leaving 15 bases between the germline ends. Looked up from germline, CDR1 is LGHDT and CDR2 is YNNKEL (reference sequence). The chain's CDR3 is CASSQVPWRGRTDTQYF. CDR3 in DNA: TGTGCCAGCAGCCAAGTTCCCTGGCGAGGTCGCACAGATACGCAGTATTTT.

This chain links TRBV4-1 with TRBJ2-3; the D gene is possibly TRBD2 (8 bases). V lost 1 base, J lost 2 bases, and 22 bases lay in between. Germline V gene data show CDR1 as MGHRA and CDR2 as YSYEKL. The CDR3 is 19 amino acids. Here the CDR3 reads CASSQAAIAGQKYTDTQYF. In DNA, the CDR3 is TGCGCCAGCAGCCAAGCGGCCATAGCGGGACAGAAATACACAGATACGCAGTATTTT.

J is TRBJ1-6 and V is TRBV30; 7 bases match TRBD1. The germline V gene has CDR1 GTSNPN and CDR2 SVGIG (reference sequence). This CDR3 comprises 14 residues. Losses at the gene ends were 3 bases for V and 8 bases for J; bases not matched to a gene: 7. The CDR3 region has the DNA TGTGCCTGGAGCGGGGACAGATTCGATTCACCCCTCCACTTT. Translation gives CAWSGDRFDSPLHF.

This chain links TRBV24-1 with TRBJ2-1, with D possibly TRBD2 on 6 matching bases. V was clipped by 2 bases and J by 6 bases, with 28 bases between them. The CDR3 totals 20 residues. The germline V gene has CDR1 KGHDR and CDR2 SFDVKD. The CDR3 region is CATSDSLIASTLAQANEQFF. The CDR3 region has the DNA TGTGCCACCAGTGATTCCCTCATTGCGTCCACACTAGCTCAGGCCAATGAGCAGTTCTTC.

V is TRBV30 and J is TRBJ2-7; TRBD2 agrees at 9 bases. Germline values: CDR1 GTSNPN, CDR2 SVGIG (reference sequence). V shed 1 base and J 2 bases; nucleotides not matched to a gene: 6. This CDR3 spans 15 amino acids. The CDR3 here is CAWSGLAGTTYEQYF. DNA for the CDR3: TGTGCCTGGAGTGGTCTAGCGGGAACAACCTACGAGCAGTACTTC.

The CDR3, as DNA: TGTGCCAGCTCACAGAAACAGCCTAACATTCAGTACTTC. Protein: CASSQKQPNIQYF. The rearrangement joins TRBV18 to TRBJ2-4; D not certain. The CDR3 covers 13 residues. CDR1 and CDR2 from the germline V gene are KGHSH and LQKENI. Trimming stripped 4 bases from V and 7 bases from J, with 11 bases between.